One and the same sample provided the 30 T cell receptor beta chains below, sequenced in a study of T cell changes during pregnancy in multiple sclerosis. Sequenced by immunoSEQ multiplex PCR; TCRdb stores in-frame clones only, minus some. The data contain 45,000 to 50,000 clones, more than 85% of them singletons. The input for sequencing was CD8+ T cells from peripheral blood mononuclear cells, taken after pregnancy. The receptors originated from a female donor with multiple sclerosis, enrolled in a pregnancy study.

The chain is built from TRBV11-3 and TRBJ2-7, with no clear D. The CDR3 covers 12 residues. V lost 6 bases, J lost 6 bases, and 12 bases lay in between. Germline-derived CDR1 and CDR2 are SGHNT and YENEEA. As DNA, the CDR3 is TGTGCCAGCAGAGTGACCGGCGGCGAGCAGTACTTC. This sequence encodes CASRVTGGEQYF.

The chain recombines TRBV7-9 with TRBJ2-7; 8 bases match TRBD1. V was pared by 3 bases and J by 7 bases, with 11 bases of the junction left unmatched. CDR1 is SEHNR, CDR2 FQNEAQ, per germline (reference sequence). The CDR3 totals 15 residues. DNA of the CDR3: TGTGCCAGCAGCTTTATGGACAGGGACCTGGGGGAGCAGTACTTC. This codes for CASSFMDRDLGEQYF.

The chain recombines TRBV13 with TRBJ2-7; TRBD1 matches at 7 bases. V shed 7 bases and J 5 bases; nucleotides not matched to a gene: 11. This CDR3 region has 14 residues. From germline, CDR1 is PRHDT and CDR2 FYEKMQ (reference sequence). The CDR3 loop is CASIRQGHPDEQYF. CDR3 nucleotides: TGTGCCAGCATCCGACAGGGACACCCCGACGAGCAGTACTTC.

The V gene is TRBV7-8, the J gene TRBJ2-7, with TRBD2 matching 7 bases. The CDR3 extends over 12 amino acids. The germline V gene has CDR1 SGHVS and CDR2 FQNEAQ. V was pared by 5 bases and J by 6 bases, with 4 bases of the junction left unmatched. In DNA, the CDR3 is TGTGCCAGCAGCCTGGGGGGGAGCGAGCAGTACTTC. Translation gives CASSLGGSEQYF. The variable domain in full, with the rest retrieved from reference TRBV7-8 and TRBJ2-7, is GAGVSQSPRYKVAKRGQDVALRCDPISGHVSLFWYQQALGQGPEFLTYFQNEAQLDKSGLPSDRFFAERPEGSVSTLKIQRTQQEDSAVYLCASSLGGSEQYFGPGTRLTVT.

The chain carries TRBV27 and TRBJ1-2; 10 nucleotides align to TRBD1. CDR3 length: 15 amino acids. In germline, CDR1 is MNHEY, CDR2 SMNVEV (reference sequence). Trimming removed 5 bases from V and 3 bases from J; junction bases left unmatched: 6. The CDR3 loop is CASSPTGGAYYGYTF. The CDR3, as DNA: TGTGCCAGCAGTCCGACAGGGGGCGCTTACTATGGCTACACCTTC.

The gene calls are TRBV29-1 and TRBJ2-1; D might be TRBD1 (5 bases). The germline V gene has CDR1 SQVTM and CDR2 ANQGSEA. V was cut by 3 bases and J by 7 bases, with 13 bases left in between. The CDR3 is made up of 13 amino acids. As DNA, the CDR3 is TGCAGCGTTGATCGAGGCAGGGCAAATGAGCAGTTCTTC. Translated, it gives CSVDRGRANEQFF.

The chain combines TRBV5-1 with TRBJ2-6, with a possible D match to TRBD1 (5 bases). The CDR3 loop spans 16 amino acids. V shed 3 bases and J shed 2 bases, with 12 bases lying between them. Germline lookup yields CDR1 SGHRS and CDR2 YFSETQ. CDR3 DNA sequence: TGCGCCAGCAGCTCACAGGTTGCCCCTGGGGCCAACGTCCTGACTTTC. Its protein is CASSSQVAPGANVLTF. Looking up the rest from reference TRBV5-1 and TRBJ2-6 gives the full variable domain: KAGVTQTPRYLIKTRGQQVTLSCSPISGHRSVSWYQQTPGQGLQFLFEYFSETQRNKGNFPGRFSGRQFSNSRSEMNVSTLELGDSALYLCASSSQVAPGANVLTFGAGSRLTVL.

The CDR3: CASSPLDRSTDTQYF. In DNA form, the CDR3 reads TGTGCCAGCAGCCCGCTGGACAGGAGCACAGATACGCAGTATTTT. V is TRBV14 and J is TRBJ2-3, with TRBD1 matching over 7 bases. The CDR3 loop spans 15 amino acids. Trimming removed 4 bases from V and 0 bases from J; junction bases left unmatched: 4. Germline CDR1 reads SGHDN; CDR2 reads FVKESK.

The rearrangement uses TRBV6-5 and TRBJ2-7; TRBD1 aligns across 10 bases. The V and J ends lost 5 bases and 6 bases, in that order; junction bases with no gene match: 10. CDR1 and CDR2 from the germline V gene are MNHEY and SVGAGI. The CDR3 covers 15 residues. The CDR3, as DNA: TGTGCCAGCAGTCTGCGACAGGGGGCATTTGGCGAGCAGTACTTC. Translating it yields CASSLRQGAFGEQYF.

The CDR3 loop reads CASSFNPGDEQYF. DNA for the CDR3: TGTGCCAGCAGCTTTAATCCAGGGGACGAGCAGTACTTC. V and J are TRBV7-6 and TRBJ2-7; maybe TRBD1 (6 bases). The ends were cut back, 3 bases at V and 5 bases at J, with 11 bases in the middle. Germline V gives CDR1 SGHVS, CDR2 FNYEAQ. There are 13 residues in the CDR3.

CDR3: CASSYSGSDYGYTF. DNA for the CDR3: TGTGCCAGCAGCTATTCAGGGTCAGACTATGGCTACACCTTC. The gene calls are TRBV6-5 and TRBJ1-2, with a tentative D call TRBD1 (5 bases). The length of the CDR3 is 14 residues. Germline loops: CDR1 MNHEY, CDR2 SVGAGI. V was pared by 6 bases and J by 3 bases, with 14 bases between.

J is TRBJ1-1 and V is TRBV11-3; D uncertain. The CDR3 length is 13 residues. Looked up from germline, CDR1 is SGHNT and CDR2 is YENEEA. Deletions cut 3 bases from V and 1 base from J, with 6 bases between. CDR3 residues: CASSFQKNTEAFF. For the CDR3, the DNA is TGTGCCAGCAGCTTTCAGAAGAACACTGAAGCTTTCTTT. The full variable domain, completed using reference TRBV11-3 and TRBJ1-1, is EAGVVQSPRYKIIEKKQPVAFWCNPISGHNTLYWYLQNLGQGPELLIRYENEEAVDDSQLPKDRFSAERLKGVDSTLKIQPAELGDSAVYLCASSFQKNTEAFFGQGTRLTVV.

The rearrangement uses TRBV30 and TRBJ1-3, with D hard to call. V lost 7 bases and J 8 bases, leaving 18 bases between the germline ends. The germline V gene has CDR1 GTSNPN and CDR2 SVGIG (reference sequence). This CDR3 comprises 13 residues. CDR3 amino acids: CASTGGSGDTIYF. The CDR3, as DNA: TGTGCCTCCACGGGAGGTTCTGGTGACACCATATATTTT.

J is TRBJ2-1 and V is TRBV9, with TRBD1 matching 8 bases. The V and J ends lost 1 base and 1 base, in that order; junction bases with no gene match: 4. The length of the CDR3 is 16 residues. Germline-derived CDR1 and CDR2 are SGDLS and YYNGEE. The CDR3 is CASSVTGDRSYNEQFF. For the CDR3, the DNA is TGTGCCAGCAGCGTAACCGGGGACAGGTCCTACAATGAGCAGTTCTTC.

The rearrangement links TRBV27 to TRBJ2-7; TRBD2 matches 10 bases. J gave up 4 bases and V 5 bases, and 5 bases lay outside the gene matches. The CDR3 is 14 amino acids. CDR1 and CDR2 (germline): MNHEY, SMNVEV (reference sequence). The CDR3 reads CASSTGTSDYEQYF. CDR3 sequence (DNA): TGTGCCAGCAGTACCGGGACTAGCGATTACGAGCAGTACTTC.

This chain connects TRBV5-4 to TRBJ2-7, with TRBD1 matching 7 bases. Germline trimming cut 1 base from V and 2 bases from J; bases unmatched to any gene: 3. Germline CDR1 reads SGHNT; CDR2 reads YYREEE (reference sequence). There are 14 residues in the CDR3. The CDR3 reads CASSLTGETYEQYF. The CDR3 DNA sequence: TGTGCCAGCAGCTTGACAGGGGAAACCTACGAGCAGTACTTC.

The CDR3 region is CASSLGDYQETQYF. CDR3 DNA sequence: TGTGCCAGCAGCCTTGGAGACTACCAAGAGACCCAGTACTTC. The chain links TRBV5-4 to TRBJ2-5, with D unresolved. The V gene's germline CDR1 is SGHNT and CDR2 YYREEE (reference sequence). Trimming pared 4 bases from V and 0 bases from J, leaving 10 bases between. The CDR3 is 14 residues long.

The rearrangement links TRBV7-6 to TRBJ2-7, with 8 positions matching TRBD1. V lost 6 bases to trimming and J lost 1 base; unmatched junction nucleotides: 5. From germline, CDR1 is SGHVS and CDR2 FNYEAQ. The CDR3 consists of 14 residues. The CDR3 loop reads CASSPDRGSYEQYF. CDR3 nucleotides: TGTGCCAGCAGTCCCGACAGGGGATCCTACGAGCAGTACTTC.

The chain carries TRBV4-3 and TRBJ1-4; D is undetermined. With 0 bases removed from V and 5 bases from J, the gap between germline ends came to 13 bases. The CDR3 is 16 residues long. Germline V gene lookup returns CDR1 LGHNA and CDR2 YSLEER. The CDR3 sequence: CASSQDGTAPNEKLFF. The CDR3, as DNA: TGCGCCAGCAGCCAAGATGGTACAGCCCCCAATGAAAAACTGTTTTTT.

CDR3 nucleotide sequence: TGTGCCAGCAGCCCGAACTTCCTGCCCGAGGGTGAAGCTTTCTTT. The encoded protein is CASSPNFLPEGEAFF. The chain carries TRBV9 and TRBJ1-1; D is unclear. Germline values: CDR1 SGDLS, CDR2 YYNGEE. Between the trimmed V and J ends, which lost 4 bases and 7 bases, there was a span of 20 bases. The length of the CDR3 is 15 residues.

The chain couples TRBV30 to TRBJ2-1; 8 bases are shared with TRBD2. The germline CDR1 and CDR2 sequences are GTSNPN and SVGIG (reference sequence). The V segment lost 0 bases and the J segment 10 bases; nucleotides outside the gene matches: 11. The CDR3 runs to 15 residues. The CDR3, as DNA: TGTGCCTGGAGTGTACGTTCGGGAGGGCCTCTGGAGCAGTTCTTC. This translates into CAWSVRSGGPLEQFF. Using reference TRBV30 and TRBJ2-1 for the parts outside the CDR3, the full variable domain is SQTIHQWPATLVQPVGSPLSLECTVEGTSNPNLYWYRQAAGRGLQLLFYSVGIGQISSEVPQNLSASRPQDRQFILSSKKLLLSDSGFYLCAWSVRSGGPLEQFFGPGTRLTVL.

The chain has TRBV27 and TRBJ2-7; 9 bases fit TRBD2. This CDR3 is 16 amino acids long. CDR1 and CDR2 from the germline V gene are MNHEY and SMNVEV (reference sequence). V dropped 5 bases and J dropped 7; count of bases not matched to a gene: 15. DNA for the CDR3: TGTGCCAGCAGTCCCGGTGCGGCGGGAGGGTCTAGAGAGCAGTACTTC. It codes for CASSPGAAGGSREQYF.

The CDR3 DNA is TGTGCCAGTAGATTCGAAACAGGGGGTTCCCACCAGCCCCAGCATTTT. Amino acid sequence: CASRFETGGSHQPQHF. The chain links TRBV19 to TRBJ1-5, with 8 positions matching TRBD1. The trim removed 6 bases at V and 7 bases at J, leaving 14 bases unmatched. Germline V lookup: CDR1 LNHDA, CDR2 SQIVND (reference sequence). The CDR3 spans 16 residues.

This sequence joins TRBV6-5 and TRBJ1-2; perhaps TRBD1 as D (5 bases). Germline CDR1 reads MNHEY; CDR2 reads SVGAGI. CDR3 size: 15 residues. Between the trimmed V and J ends, which lost 0 bases and 0 bases, there was a span of 8 bases. The CDR3 loop is CASSYSPTANYGYTF. Here the CDR3 DNA reads TGTGCCAGCAGTTACTCCCCGACAGCTAACTATGGCTACACCTTC.

CDR3 in amino acids: CTSSRTLAGGCTDTQYF. CDR3 DNA sequence: TGCACCAGCAGCCGGACGCTAGCGGGGGGTTGCACAGATACGCAGTATTTT. The rearrangement links TRBV1 to TRBJ2-3; the DNA was not used to check the table's D call, TRBD2. TRBV1 constitutes a pseudogene. CDR3 size: 17 residues.

The chain employs TRBV7-9 and TRBJ1-2; TRBD1 matches at 9 bases. The CDR3 spans 18 residues. V was clipped by 0 bases and J by 4 bases; unmatched bases: 12. Germline CDR1 reads SEHNR; CDR2 reads FQNEAQ (reference sequence). The DNA for the CDR3 is TGTGCCAGCAGCTTAGCCCTAGGACAACCGGGACAGGGCTATGGCTACACCTTC. Translated, it gives CASSLALGQPGQGYGYTF.

The chain links TRBV5-1 to TRBJ1-2, with TRBD1 matching over 7 bases. The CDR3 contains 16 residues. With 4 bases clipped from V and 1 base from J, the junction kept 10 bases outside the gene matches. Per the germline V gene, CDR1 is SGHRS and CDR2 is YFSETQ. The CDR3 coding sequence is TGCGCCAGCAGCAGCCCGGGACAGAGTAATAACTATGGCTACACCTTC. Translation gives CASSSPGQSNNYGYTF.

This chain links TRBV10-2 with TRBJ1-5, with 9 nucleotides matching TRBD1. Looked up from germline, CDR1 is WSHSY and CDR2 is SAAADI. The CDR3 consists of 16 residues. Unmatched junction bases numbered 11, after V lost 6 bases and J lost 5 bases. The chain's CDR3 is CASSKRQGGLDQPQHF. CDR3 sequence (DNA): TGCGCCAGCAGCAAACGACAGGGGGGTTTAGATCAGCCCCAGCATTTT.

This sequence joins TRBV5-8 and TRBJ2-1; TRBD2 agrees at 7 bases. The CDR3 is 15 residues long. CDR1 SGHTS and CDR2 YDEGEE come from the germline V gene. V shed 0 bases and J 2 bases; nucleotides not matched to a gene: 2. CDR3 region: CASSLGGGAYNEQFF. The CDR3 DNA sequence: TGTGCCAGCAGCTTGGGCGGGGGTGCCTACAATGAGCAGTTCTTC. Full variable domain (rest looked up from reference TRBV5-8 and TRBJ2-1): EAGVTQSPTHLIKTRGQQATLRCSPISGHTSVYWYQQALGLGLQFLLWYDEGEERNRGNFPPRFSGRQFPNYSSELNVNALELEDSALYLCASSLGGGAYNEQFFGPGTRLTVL.

V usage is TRBV6-1 and J usage is TRBJ1-3; the D is unclear. The germline CDR1 and CDR2 sequences are MNHNS and SASEGT. Trimming removed 1 base from V and 3 bases from J, with 4 bases in between. The CDR3 is 13 amino acids. This CDR3 is CASSEVSGNTIYF. As DNA, the CDR3 is TGTGCCAGCAGTGAAGTGAGTGGAAACACCATATATTTT.